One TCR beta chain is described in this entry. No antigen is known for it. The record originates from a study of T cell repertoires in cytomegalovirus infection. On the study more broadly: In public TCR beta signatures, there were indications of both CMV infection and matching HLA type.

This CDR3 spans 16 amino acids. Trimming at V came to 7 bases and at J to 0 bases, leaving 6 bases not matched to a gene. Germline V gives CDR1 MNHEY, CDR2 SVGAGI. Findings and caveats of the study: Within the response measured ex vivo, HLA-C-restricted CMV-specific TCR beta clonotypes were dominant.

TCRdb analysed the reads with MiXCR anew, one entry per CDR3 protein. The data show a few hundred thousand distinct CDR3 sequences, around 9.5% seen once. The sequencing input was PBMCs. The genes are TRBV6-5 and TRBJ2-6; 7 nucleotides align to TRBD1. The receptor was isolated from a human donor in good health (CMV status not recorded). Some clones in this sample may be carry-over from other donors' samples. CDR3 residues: CASMGDSSSGANVLTF. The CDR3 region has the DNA TGTGCCAGCATGGGGGACAGTTCCTCTGGGGCCAACGTCCTGACTTTC.